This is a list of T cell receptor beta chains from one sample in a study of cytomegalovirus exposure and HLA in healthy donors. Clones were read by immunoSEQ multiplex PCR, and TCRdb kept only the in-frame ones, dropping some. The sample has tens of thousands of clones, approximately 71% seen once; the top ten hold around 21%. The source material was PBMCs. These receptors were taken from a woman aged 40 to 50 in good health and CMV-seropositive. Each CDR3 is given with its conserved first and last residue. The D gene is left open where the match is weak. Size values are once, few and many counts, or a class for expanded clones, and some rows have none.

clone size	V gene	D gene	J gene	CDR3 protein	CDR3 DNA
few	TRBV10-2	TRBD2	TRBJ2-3	CASGIAGITDTQYF	TGCGCCAGCGGGATAGCGGGGATCACAGATACGCAGTATTTT
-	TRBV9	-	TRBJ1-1	CASSPRATGNTEAFF	TGTGCCAGCAGCCCCAGGGCAACAGGGAACACTGAAGCTTTCTTT
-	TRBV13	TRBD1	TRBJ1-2	CASSLTRDRDDYGYTF	TGTGCCAGCAGCTTAACCCGGGACAGGGACGACTATGGCTACACCTTC
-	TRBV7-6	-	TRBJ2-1	CASSSGGGPSNEQFF	TGTGCCAGCAGCTCAGGCGGGGGCCCGTCTAATGAGCAGTTCTTC
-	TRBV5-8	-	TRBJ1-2	CASSLGGVTGGYTF	TGTGCCAGCAGCTTGGGTGGGGTGACGGGGGGCTACACCTTC
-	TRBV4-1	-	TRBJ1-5	CASSPWGLSNQPQHF	TGCGCCAGCAGCCCCTGGGGACTCAGCAATCAGCCCCAGCATTTT
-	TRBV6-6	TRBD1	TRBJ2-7	CASSSFMGQGAYEQYF	TGTGCCAGCAGTTCCTTCATGGGACAGGGGGCCTACGAGCAGTACTTC
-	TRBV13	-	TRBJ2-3	CASSITDTQYF	TGTGCCAGCAGTATCACAGATACGCAGTATTTT
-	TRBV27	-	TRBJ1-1	CASKWGPTEAFF	TGTGCCAGCAAGTGGGGCCCCACTGAAGCTTTCTTT
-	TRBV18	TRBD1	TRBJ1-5	CASSRDRVPQPQHF	TGTGCCAGCTCACGGGACAGGGTCCCGCAGCCCCAGCATTTT
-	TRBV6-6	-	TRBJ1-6	CASSSGRGTNSPLHF	TGTGCCAGCAGCTCCGGCAGGGGCACTAATTCACCCCTCCACTTT
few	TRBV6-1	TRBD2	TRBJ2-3	CASRKLAEPTDTQYF	TGTGCCAGCAGGAAACTAGCGGAGCCCACAGATACGCAGTATTTT
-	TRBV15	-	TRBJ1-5	CATSTDPGDGQPQHF	TGTGCCACCAGCACGGACCCAGGGGATGGTCAGCCCCAGCATTTT
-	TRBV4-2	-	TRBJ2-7	CASSQDNGGLWGQYF	TGTGCCAGCAGCCAAGATAACGGGGGGCTTTGGGGGCAGTACTTC
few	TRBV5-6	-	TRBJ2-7	CASSSGGYEQYF	TGTGCCAGCAGCTCCGGGGGCTACGAGCAGTACTTC
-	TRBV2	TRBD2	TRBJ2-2	CASAGTSGNTGELFF	TGTGCCAGCGCAGGGACTAGCGGGAACACCGGGGAGCTGTTTTTT
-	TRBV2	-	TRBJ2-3	CASSDGLGSGADTQYF	TGTGCCAGCAGTGACGGACTCGGGTCGGGGGCAGATACGCAGTATTTT
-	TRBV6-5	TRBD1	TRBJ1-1	CASRPDRGRTEAFF	TGTGCCAGCAGGCCGGACAGGGGGAGAACTGAAGCTTTCTTT
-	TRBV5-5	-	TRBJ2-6	CASSLRGGSGANVLTF	TGTGCCAGCAGCTTGAGGGGCGGCTCTGGGGCCAACGTCCTGACTTTC
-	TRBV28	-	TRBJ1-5	CASSRQGLGNQPQHF	TGTGCCAGCAGTCGTCAGGGATTGGGCAATCAGCCCCAGCATTTT
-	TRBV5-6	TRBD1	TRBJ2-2	CASSLGQGAYTGELFF	TGTGCCAGCAGCTTGGGGCAGGGGGCCTACACCGGGGAGCTGTTTTTT
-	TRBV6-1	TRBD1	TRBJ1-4	CASGTVGNEKLFF	TGTGCCAGCGGGACAGTGGGTAATGAAAAACTGTTTTTT
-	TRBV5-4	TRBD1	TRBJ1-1	CASSPYRQGATAFF	TGTGCCAGCAGCCCCTACCGACAGGGGGCAACGGCTTTCTTT
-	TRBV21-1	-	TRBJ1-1	CASSLGGQGVLNTEAFF	TGTGCCAGCAGCCTAGGGGGGCAGGGGGTACTGAACACTGAAGCTTTCTTT
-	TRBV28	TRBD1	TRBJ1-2	CASSFSGQGDTF	TGTGCCAGCAGTTTCTCGGGCCAGGGGGACACCTTC
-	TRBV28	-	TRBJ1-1	CASSPGNSPNTEAFF	TGTGCCAGCAGTCCGGGGAATTCCCCTAACACTGAAGCTTTCTTT
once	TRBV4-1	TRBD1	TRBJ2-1	CASSQRTGDTYNEQFF	TGCGCCAGCAGCCAACGGACAGGGGACACCTACAATGAGCAGTTCTTC
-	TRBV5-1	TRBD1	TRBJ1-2	CASSLVLDRGIYGYTF	TGCGCCAGCAGCTTGGTTTTGGACAGGGGGATCTATGGCTACACCTTC